What follows are 12 T cell receptor beta chains derived from one specimen sequenced in a study of monozygotic twins with inflammatory bowel disease. No DNA is given; TCRdb re-called the 5' RACE reads and lists each CDR3 protein once. The listing records about 380,000 distinct CDR3 sequences. The sample consisted of blood. The source of these receptors is a human donor with ulcerative colitis or Crohn's disease, or a healthy co-twin of an affected twin (not recorded which).

This chain uses TRBV7-2 with TRBJ2-2; the TRBD1 assignment by TCRdb is unverifiable without DNA. The CDR3 loop spans 17 amino acids. Germline loops: CDR1 SGHTA, CDR2 FQGNSA. CDR3 region: CASSLAPWGQGTGELFF. Together with reference TRBV7-2 and TRBJ2-2, the CDR3 gives the full variable domain: GAGVSQSPSNKVTEKGKDVELRCDPISGHTALYWYRQSLGQGLEFLIYFQGNSAPDKSGLPSDRFSAERTGGSVSTLTIQRTQQEDSAVYLCASSLAPWGQGTGELFFGEGSRLTVL.

V is TRBV6-1 and J is TRBJ2-1; TCRdb's D call of TRBD2 is untestable without DNA. CDR1 and CDR2 (germline): MNHNS, SASEGT. The CDR3 is made up of 15 amino acids. The CDR3: CASSRGLAGGDEQFF.

The CDR3 reads CSAWGPTYEQYF. The J gene is TRBJ2-7, the V gene TRBV20-1; as DNA is missing, the TRBD1 call by TCRdb cannot be tested. Germline CDR1 and CDR2: DFQATT and SNEGSKA (reference sequence). CDR3 length equals 12 residues.

The chain couples TRBV27 to TRBJ1-2; TCRdb reports TRBD1, a call that lacks DNA to check it against. The CDR3 contains 16 residues. Germline V gives CDR1 MNHEY, CDR2 SMNVEV (reference sequence). The CDR3 loop reads CASRLDTTGANQGYTF.

The rearrangement links TRBV6-5 to TRBJ2-3. The CDR3 is made up of 15 amino acids. The germline V gene has CDR1 MNHEY and CDR2 SVGAGI. The CDR3 protein is CASSYSIGVTDTQYF.

CDR3: CASSPQPRDRGDGYTF. This chain connects TRBV12-3 or TRBV12-4 to TRBJ1-2; as DNA is missing, the TRBD1 call by TCRdb cannot be tested. The CDR3 spans 16 residues.

This chain links TRBV10-3 with TRBJ1-4. Germline CDR1 is ENHRY and CDR2 is SYGVKD. The CDR3 totals 14 residues. CDR3 residues: CAISESGVVEKLFF.

The V gene is TRBV30, the J gene TRBJ2-7; TCRdb calls TRBD2, which cannot be checked without DNA. This CDR3 has 12 amino acids. Germline lookup yields CDR1 GTSNPN and CDR2 SVGIG (reference sequence). Here the CDR3 reads CAWSIGSYEQYF.

CDR3 region: CASSQDPGPWTGELFF. This sequence joins TRBV4-3 and TRBJ2-2. CDR3 length: 16 amino acids. Germline assignment: CDR1 LGHNA and CDR2 YSLEER.

The chain carries TRBV7-3 and TRBJ2-3; TCRdb lists TRBD2, though no DNA is available to test this call. The CDR3 totals 16 residues. Germline lookup yields CDR1 SGHTA and CDR2 FQGTGA. This CDR3 is CASSFGLAFFTDTQYF.

The chain combines TRBV12-3 or TRBV12-4 with TRBJ2-6; TCRdb reports TRBD1, a call that lacks DNA to check it against. The CDR3 contains 19 residues. The CDR3 sequence is CASSTRITGALSGANVLTF.

V and J are TRBV5-1 and TRBJ2-5. Germline lookup yields CDR1 SGHRS and CDR2 YFSETQ. This CDR3 has 14 residues. The CDR3 sequence: CASSLAYSQETQYF.